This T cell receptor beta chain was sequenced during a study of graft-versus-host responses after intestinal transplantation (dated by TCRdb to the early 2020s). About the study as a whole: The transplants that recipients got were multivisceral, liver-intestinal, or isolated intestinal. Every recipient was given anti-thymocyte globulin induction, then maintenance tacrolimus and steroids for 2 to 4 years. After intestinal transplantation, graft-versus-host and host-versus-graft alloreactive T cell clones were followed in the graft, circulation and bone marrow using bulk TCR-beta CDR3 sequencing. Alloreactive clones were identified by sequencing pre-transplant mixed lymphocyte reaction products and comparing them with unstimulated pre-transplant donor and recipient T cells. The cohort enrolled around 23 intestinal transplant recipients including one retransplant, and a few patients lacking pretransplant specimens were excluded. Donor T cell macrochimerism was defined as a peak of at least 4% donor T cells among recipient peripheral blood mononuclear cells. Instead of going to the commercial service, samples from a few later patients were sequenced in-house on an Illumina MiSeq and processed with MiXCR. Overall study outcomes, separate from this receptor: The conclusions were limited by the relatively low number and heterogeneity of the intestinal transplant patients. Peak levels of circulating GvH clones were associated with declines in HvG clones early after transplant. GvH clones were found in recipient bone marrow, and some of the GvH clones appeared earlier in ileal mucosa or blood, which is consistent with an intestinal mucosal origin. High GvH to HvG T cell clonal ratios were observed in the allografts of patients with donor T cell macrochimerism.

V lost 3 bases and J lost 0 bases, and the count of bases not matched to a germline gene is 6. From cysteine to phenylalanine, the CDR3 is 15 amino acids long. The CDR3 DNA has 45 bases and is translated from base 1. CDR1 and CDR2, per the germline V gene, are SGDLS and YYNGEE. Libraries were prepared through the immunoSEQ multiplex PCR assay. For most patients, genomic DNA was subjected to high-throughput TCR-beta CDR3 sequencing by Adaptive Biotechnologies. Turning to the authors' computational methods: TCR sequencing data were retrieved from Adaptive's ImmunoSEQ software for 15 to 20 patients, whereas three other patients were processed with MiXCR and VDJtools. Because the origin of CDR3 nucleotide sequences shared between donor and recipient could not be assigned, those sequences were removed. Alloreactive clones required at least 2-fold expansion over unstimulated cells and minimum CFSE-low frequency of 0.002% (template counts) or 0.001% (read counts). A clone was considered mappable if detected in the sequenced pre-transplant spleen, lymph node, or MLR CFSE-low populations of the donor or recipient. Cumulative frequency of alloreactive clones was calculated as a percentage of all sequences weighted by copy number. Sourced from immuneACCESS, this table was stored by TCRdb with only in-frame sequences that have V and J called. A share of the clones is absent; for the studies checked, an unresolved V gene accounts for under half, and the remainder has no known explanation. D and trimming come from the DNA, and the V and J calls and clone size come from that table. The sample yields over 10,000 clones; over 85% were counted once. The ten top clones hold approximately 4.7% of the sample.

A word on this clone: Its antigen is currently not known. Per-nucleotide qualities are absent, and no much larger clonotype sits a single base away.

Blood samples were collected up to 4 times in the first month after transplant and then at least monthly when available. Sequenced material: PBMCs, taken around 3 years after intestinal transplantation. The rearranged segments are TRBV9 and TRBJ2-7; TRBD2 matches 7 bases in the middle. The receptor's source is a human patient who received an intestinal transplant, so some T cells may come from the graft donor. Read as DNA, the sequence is TGTGCCAGCAGCGCGGGGGGTGGGAGCTCCTACGAGCAGTACTTC. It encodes CASSAGGGSSYEQYF.